A single sample is the source of the 22 T cell receptor beta chains below, sequenced in a study of radiotherapy plus CTLA-4 blockade in lung cancer. Clones were read by immunoSEQ multiplex PCR, and TCRdb kept only the in-frame ones, dropping some. The repertoire holds about 32,000 clones, 80% to 90% seen once, with 20% to 25% in the top ten. The source was peripheral blood, collected from a patient treated with radiotherapy plus ipilimumab. The receptors stem from a human donor with non-small cell lung cancer that progressed on radiotherapy plus ipilimumab.

This chain uses TRBV21-1 with TRBJ2-7; the table names TRBD1, a call not compared with the DNA. TRBV21-1 is a recognized pseudogene. The CDR3 length is 13 residues. CDR3 in DNA: TGTGCCAGCAGCAAAGCGGGCAACCACGAGCAGTACTTC. Protein product: CASSKAGNHEQYF.

This clone showed up just once. J is TRBJ1-3 and V is TRBV27; 7 bases fit TRBD1. V trimming: 5 bases; J trimming: 0 bases; junction bases outside the gene matches: 4. The CDR3 extends over 15 amino acids. From germline, CDR1 is MNHEY and CDR2 SMNVEV (reference sequence). CDR3 residues: CASSAGTASGNTIYF. The CDR3 DNA is TGTGCCAGCAGTGCCGGGACAGCCTCTGGAAACACCATATATTTT.

The CDR3 DNA reads TGTGCCATTTCAGTACTAATCGGGGAGCTGTTTTTT. Protein product: CAISVLIGELFF. The chain employs TRBV6-1 and TRBJ2-2; D gene ambiguous. The germline V gene encodes CDR1 MNHNS and CDR2 SASEGT. V was shortened by 10 bases and J by 7 bases, with 13 bases between the two germline ends. The CDR3 sequence is 12 residues long.

The chain employs TRBV25-1 and TRBJ2-7, with D perhaps TRBD1 (6 bases). The germline V and J ends were trimmed by 5 bases and 5 bases, with 16 bases remaining between them. Germline V gives CDR1 MGHDK, CDR2 SYGVNS. This CDR3 is built from 14 residues. The CDR3 reads CASSRDTSPNEQYF. The CDR3 nucleotides read TGTGCCAGCAGTCGGGACACGTCCCCGAACGAGCAGTACTTC.

This clone appeared a few times. This chain uses TRBV4-3 with TRBJ1-6, with D possibly matching TRBD1 (5 bases). The germline V gene has CDR1 LGHNA and CDR2 YSLEER. The CDR3 sequence is 13 residues long. The V and J ends lost 3 bases and 6 bases respectively, with 6 bases between them. The CDR3 loop reads CASSHGANSPLHF. DNA of the CDR3: TGCGCCAGCAGCCATGGGGCTAATTCACCCCTCCACTTT.

The chain joins TRBV14 to TRBJ2-7, with 9 bases matching TRBD1. The CDR3 loop spans 17 amino acids. Germline CDR1 reads SGHDN; CDR2 reads FVKESK. The V segment lost 4 bases and the J segment 2 bases; nucleotides outside the gene matches: 12. CDR3 loop: CASSLIDSRTGAYEQYF. CDR3 nucleotide sequence: TGTGCCAGCAGCCTGATTGATTCACGGACAGGGGCCTACGAGCAGTACTTC.

The V call is TRBV5-1, the J call TRBJ1-6, with D unclear. Germline CDR1 reads SGHRS; CDR2 reads YFSETQ. V was cut by 0 bases and J by 7 bases, with 5 bases left in between. This CDR3 is 13 amino acids long. This CDR3 is CASSLDTNSPLHF. The CDR3 coding sequence is TGCGCCAGCAGCTTGGACACCAATTCACCCCTCCACTTT. The full variable domain, in which reference TRBV5-1 and TRBJ1-6 provide the parts outside the CDR3, is KAGVTQTPRYLIKTRGQQVTLSCSPISGHRSVSWYQQTPGQGLQFLFEYFSETQRNKGNFPGRFSGRQFSNSRSEMNVSTLELGDSALYLCASSLDTNSPLHFGNGTRLTVT.

The chain employs TRBV4-3 and TRBJ1-2; 7 nucleotides line up with TRBD1. The CDR3 runs 15 residues. Germline CDR1 LGHNA, CDR2 YSLEER. The V and J ends lost 0 bases and 4 bases, in that order; junction bases with no gene match: 5. CDR3 DNA: TGCGCCAGCAGCCAAGATCAGGGGGTCACCTATGGCTACACCTTC. Its translation: CASSQDQGVTYGYTF.

V is TRBV10-3 and J is TRBJ1-1; 7 positions match TRBD1. V shed 8 bases and J 4 bases; nucleotides not matched to a gene: 10. The CDR3 runs to 14 residues. Germline V gene lookup returns CDR1 ENHRY and CDR2 SYGVKD. In nucleotides, the CDR3 is TGTGCCATCCAATCAGGGGGATCGGGCACTGAAGCTTTCTTT. Amino acid sequence: CAIQSGGSGTEAFF.

The V gene is TRBV5-6, the J gene TRBJ1-2, with D possibly TRBD1 on 6 matching bases. Per germline, CDR1 SGHDT and CDR2 YYEEEE. V lost 3 bases and J lost 4, with 13 bases in between. The CDR3 contains 14 residues. CDR3 bases: TGTGCCAGCAGCTGGGGCGGGGGGGCCTATGGCTACACCTTC. This encodes CASSWGGGAYGYTF.

This clone has only one observation. Germline is not matched at one junction end, which may reflect a read error. This chain links TRBV4-2 with TRBJ1-4; D might be TRBD1 (6 bases). This CDR3 spans 14 amino acids. CDR1 and CDR2 from the germline V gene are LGHNA and YNFKEQ. CDR3 in amino acids: CASSQDMGAGPLIF. The CDR3 DNA follows: TGTGCCAGCAGCCAAGATATGGGGGCAGGGCCCCTGATATTT.

The rearrangement uses TRBV6-4 and TRBJ1-5; 7 bases line up with TRBD1. Germline V gives CDR1 MRHNA, CDR2 SNTAGT. Losses at the gene ends were 3 bases for V and 3 bases for J; bases not matched to a gene: 5. The CDR3 contains 15 residues. The CDR3 is CASSEGQPHNQPQHF. CDR3 DNA sequence: TGTGCCAGCAGTGAGGGACAGCCCCACAATCAGCCCCAGCATTTT.

The genes are TRBV19 and TRBJ1-1, with D possibly matching TRBD1 (5 bases). This CDR3 has 14 amino acids. Germline CDR1 reads LNHDA; CDR2 reads SQIVND (reference sequence). Trimming took off 0 bases at V and 6 bases at J, with 11 bases between the two ends. The CDR3 DNA follows: TGTGCCAGTAGTATAGACGTAGGGGTACCTGAAGCTTTCTTT. This sequence encodes CASSIDVGVPEAFF.

V usage is TRBV19 and J usage is TRBJ2-3; the match to TRBD2 covers 12 bases. This CDR3 spans 14 amino acids. The germline gives CDR1 LNHDA, CDR2 SQIVND (reference sequence). Trimming removed 10 bases from V and 4 bases from J; junction bases left unmatched: 6. The DNA for the CDR3 is TGTGCCACCCGGACTAGCGGGGATCCAGATACGCAGTATTTT. Protein: CATRTSGDPDTQYF. Looking up the rest from reference TRBV19 and TRBJ2-3 gives the full variable domain: DGGITQSPKYLFRKEGQNVTLSCEQNLNHDAMYWYRQDPGQGLRLIYYSQIVNDFQKGDIAEGYSVSREKKESFPLTVTSAQKNPTAFYLCATRTSGDPDTQYFGPGTRLTVL.

V gene TRBV13 combines with J gene TRBJ2-3, with 8 bases lining up with TRBD1. Per the germline V gene, CDR1 is PRHDT and CDR2 is FYEKMQ (reference sequence). J gave up 1 base and V 5 bases, and 17 bases lay outside the gene matches. The CDR3 runs 19 residues. The CDR3 DNA reads as TGTGCCAGCAGCCGCCGACAGGGGAAAAACCTGCTGGGCACAGATACGCAGTATTTT. Protein product: CASSRRQGKNLLGTDTQYF.

This clone was observed a handful of times. The chain combines TRBV9 with TRBJ1-6; D unclear. The CDR3 has 14 residues. Trimming left V 3 bases short and J 7 bases short, with 11 bases between. Germline CDR1 SGDLS, CDR2 YYNGEE. The CDR3 DNA reads TGTGCCAGCAGCGCGGTGAGCACCAATTCACCCCTCCACTTT. Translated, it gives CASSAVSTNSPLHF. The whole variable domain, remainder taken from reference TRBV9 and TRBJ1-6, is DSGVTQTPKHLITATGQRVTLRCSPRSGDLSVYWYQQSLDQGLQFLIQYYNGEERAKGNILERFSAQQFPDLHSELNLSSLELGDSALYFCASSAVSTNSPLHFGNGTRLTVT.

This chain uses TRBV7-9 with TRBJ1-4; D possibly corresponds to TRBD1 (6 bases). Germline V gene sequence: CDR1 SEHNR, CDR2 FQNEAQ (reference sequence). This CDR3 spans 14 amino acids. V dropped 4 bases and J dropped 7 bases, with 13 bases sitting between them. The CDR3 bases are TGTGCCAGCAGCTCGACAGGAGTTGGTGAAAAACTGTTTTTT. This gives the protein CASSSTGVGEKLFF.

The chain links TRBV14 to TRBJ2-3, with 9 bases that match TRBD2. The CDR3 runs 16 residues. From germline, CDR1 is SGHDN and CDR2 FVKESK. V shed 1 base and J 4 bases; nucleotides not matched to a gene: 6. CDR3 loop: CASSQGLAGNPDTQYF. In DNA form, the CDR3 reads TGTGCCAGCAGCCAAGGGCTAGCGGGGAACCCAGATACGCAGTATTTT.

This sequence joins TRBV5-8 and TRBJ2-3, with D uncertain. V dropped 0 bases and J dropped 2 bases, with 7 bases sitting between them. Germline-derived CDR1 and CDR2 are SGHTS and YDEGEE. The CDR3 has 14 residues. The CDR3 reads CASSLAQDTDTQYF. DNA of the CDR3: TGTGCCAGCAGCTTGGCCCAGGACACAGATACGCAGTATTTT.

The chain employs TRBV18 and TRBJ1-1; 7 nucleotides line up with TRBD1. The V and J ends lost 3 bases and 5 bases, in that order; junction bases with no gene match: 6. The CDR3 runs 14 residues. Looked up from germline, CDR1 is KGHSH and CDR2 is LQKENI. In nucleotides, the CDR3 is TGTGCCAGCTCACCCCAGACAGGGAGGACTGAAGCTTTCTTT. This codes for CASSPQTGRTEAFF.

V is TRBV6-5 and J is TRBJ2-3; 9 bases line up with TRBD1. V was pared by 5 bases and J by 5 bases, with 2 bases of the junction left unmatched. The CDR3 totals 13 residues. Germline CDR1 and CDR2: MNHEY and SVGAGI. CDR3 region: CASSGQGRDTQYF. Written as DNA, the CDR3 is TGTGCCAGCAGTGGACAGGGGAGAGATACGCAGTATTTT.

V usage is TRBV4-2 and J usage is TRBJ2-2, with TRBD2 matching over 12 bases. Unmatched junction bases numbered 4, after V lost 0 bases and J lost 5 bases. The CDR3 is 17 amino acids. From germline, CDR1 is LGHNA and CDR2 YNFKEQ. The CDR3 DNA follows: TGTGCCAGCAGCCAAGATCCACTAGCGGGGGGTACCGGGGAGCTGTTTTTT. Amino acids: CASSQDPLAGGTGELFF.